This TCR beta chain appears in the sequencing data of a study of beta chain features in type 1 diabetes. General study points: HLA influence on TCRB rearrangement stayed unresolved here. Type 1 diabetes patients had VDJ junctions that carried fewer insertions and more deletions.

cDNA synthesis used the whole RNA isolate, giving expressed TCRB sequences. Mean read depth for naive, central memory and regulatory T cell samples was approximately 3.57 million reads. TCRdb's table, derived via immunoSEQ multiplex PCR, lists solely in-frame clones and lacks some. The sample carries more than 300,000 clones, about 12% recorded once. Cells sorted by CD45RO/CCR7/CD25/CD127/CD95/CD27 comprised CD4+ naive, central memory, regulatory and stem cell-like memory cells. A remark on this clone: Its antigen is unknown.

Germline CDR1 SGHTA, CDR2 FQGTGA. Trimming shortened V by 3 bases and J by 3 bases, and 12 bases separated the two germline ends. CDR3 size: 15 residues. The rearrangement joins TRBV7-3 to TRBJ2-1; possibly TRBD2 for D (5 bases). The TCR sequence derives from a man between 18 and 35 years old in good health. The specimen was naive CD4+ T cells from blood. This chain's CDR3 is CASSFEVARYNEQFF. The CDR3 DNA follows: TGTGCCAGCAGCTTTGAGGTAGCGCGCTACAATGAGCAGTTCTTC.